This T cell receptor (beta chain) was recovered during a study of blood T cell repertoires in COVID-19. Study-wide background: Samples of COVID-19 (acute and convalescent) were obtained from the United States, Italy and Spain. T cells, B-cell-depleted T cells, or PBMCs provided the cDNA or gDNA that served as material.

This CDR3 is 14 amino acids long. V lost 2 bases to trimming and J lost 4 bases; unmatched junction nucleotides: 4. Germline V gene lookup returns CDR1 MNHEY and CDR2 SVGAGI. Remarks on this clone: The sample has other DNA sequences that encode this CDR3 too.

Original data processing: Cell counts per sample came from amplifying reference gene primers. Some clones are missing from TCRdb's copy, which holds only in-frame ones; the method was immunoSEQ multiplex PCR. That table gives V, J and clone size, and the DNA gave D and trimming. The profile shows about 480,000 clones, approximately 89% of them singletons. Recruited during active infection, patients (from Seattle) were subsequently followed longitudinally. This rearrangement joins TRBV6-5 to TRBJ1-2, with TRBD1 matching over 7 bases. The source is a man between 18 and 29 years old with COVID-19, enrolled during active disease. The sequenced sample consisted of peripheral blood. The CDR3 sequence: CASSYLDRAYGYTF. CDR3 DNA sequence: TGTGCCAGCAGTTACCTCGACAGGGCCTATGGCTACACCTTC.